One sample yielded the 6 T cell receptor beta chains listed below, sequenced in a study of Graves' ophthalmopathy and Graves' hyperthyroidism. The sequenced template was RNA, covering the TCR beta CDR3 region. HTBI primers were employed in first-round RT-PCR, then a second-round multiplex PCR followed. One entry per CDR3 protein results from TCRdb running MiXCR on the multiplex PCR reads. The data show under 350,000 distinct CDR3 sequences, 15% to 20% seen once. Sequencing was performed on peripheral blood. The source is an adult man with Graves' ophthalmopathy.

This clonotype was detected ten times or more. This chain uses TRBV6-5 with TRBJ1-3; D is unresolved. The CDR3 sequence is 11 residues long. The germline V gene has CDR1 MNHEY and CDR2 SVGAGI. The V end lost 6 bases, the J end lost 5 bases, and 5 bases lay between the germline ends. This CDR3 is CASSPRNTIYF. The DNA for the CDR3 is TGTGCCAGCAGCCCCCGAAACACCATATATTTT.

This clonotype was detected many times. The chain combines TRBV12-3 or TRBV12-4 with TRBJ2-5, with D tentatively TRBD2 (6 bases). This CDR3 region has 15 residues. Trimming took off 5 bases at V and 2 bases at J, with 15 bases between the two ends. CDR3 nucleotide sequence: TGTGCCAGCAGTAGGACCGCCGGAGGGCAAGAGACCCAGTACTTC. Encoded protein: CASSRTAGGQETQYF.

This clonotype has at least ten counts. V usage is TRBV6-2 or TRBV6-3 and J usage is TRBJ2-6; TRBD1 might be the D (5 bases). Germline V gene lookup returns CDR1 MNHEY and CDR2 SVGEGT. The CDR3 loop spans 16 amino acids. Between the trimmed V and J ends, which lost 6 bases and 0 bases, there was a span of 12 bases. CDR3 sequence: CASSLDSLSGANVLTF. CDR3 nucleotide sequence: TGTGCCAGCAGCTTAGACAGCCTCTCTGGGGCCAACGTCCTGACTTTC.

The gene calls are TRBV11-1 and TRBJ1-5; perhaps TRBD1 as D (5 bases). This CDR3 comprises 13 residues. From germline, CDR1 is SGHAT and CDR2 FQDESV (reference sequence). V dropped 6 bases and J dropped 7 bases, with 13 bases sitting between them. This chain's CDR3 is CASSIGEDQPQHF. In nucleotides, the CDR3 is TGTGCCAGCAGTATAGGGGAGGACCAGCCCCAGCATTTT.

This clonotype occurred many times. J is TRBJ2-7 and V is TRBV7-9; TRBD1 or TRBD2 may be the D gene (5 bases each). Germline CDR1 reads SEHNR; CDR2 reads FQNEAQ (reference sequence). This CDR3 has 15 residues. The germline V and J ends were trimmed by 3 bases and 7 bases, with 19 bases remaining between them. The CDR3 nucleotides are TGTGCCAGCAGCTTCATGCCGGGGCTAGCAAGTGAGCAGTACTTC. Translating it yields CASSFMPGLASEQYF.

Many counts were recorded for this clonotype. The chain uses TRBV15 and TRBJ1-5, with TRBD1 identical over 7 bases. V shed 5 bases, J shed 5 bases, and the junction held 9 bases outside the gene matches. Germline V gene lookup returns CDR1 LNHNV and CDR2 YYDKDF (reference sequence). CDR3 length: 15 residues. The CDR3 protein is CATSGGQPLDQPQHF. The CDR3 DNA follows: TGTGCCACCAGCGGGGGACAGCCATTGGATCAGCCCCAGCATTTT.